The 22 T cell receptor beta chains given below trace back to one sample, sequenced in a study of early T cells in non-severe SARS-CoV-2 infection (dated by TCRdb to about 2021). The library was obtained by 5' RACE. Reads for this sample came from a NextSeq 500. The public reads were run again by TCRdb, first through fastp at Q25 and then through MiXCR, and only productive beta chains were kept. Identical CDR3 protein sequences are pooled into one entry, listed with their most common genes and DNA. This sample gives roughly 56,000 distinct CDR3 sequences in total; 7% to 10% of them show up just once. The ten top clones hold roughly 4.2% of the sample. The sequenced sample was whole blood. Receptors originate from an adult who was a healthcare worker with PCR-confirmed SARS-CoV-2 infection or an uninfected control (not recorded which).

This clonotype was observed at least ten times. This is likely a read error, given that the CDR3 carries no conserved phenylalanine or tryptophan at its end. It is unclear where the CDR3 begins or ends on the DNA, so no DNA is shown, and the CDR3 is as TCRdb lists it. The rearrangement joins TRBV18 to TRBJ2-7; the table's D call TRBD2 went unverified against the DNA. The CDR3 is 13 residues long, ends included. The V gene's germline CDR1 is KGHSH and CDR2 LQKENI. CDR3 in amino acids: CASSPSREEGCLL.

This chain links TRBV20-1 with TRBJ2-7, with a weak D call TRBD1 (6 bases). The V and J ends lost 4 bases and 2 bases respectively, with 15 bases between them. This CDR3 is 14 amino acids long. Germline CDR1 and CDR2: DFQATT and SNEGSKA (reference sequence). The CDR3 coding sequence is TGCAGTGCTACGAGACCCGGGACAACCTACGAGCAGTACTTC. Its protein product is CSATRPGTTYEQYF.

V usage is TRBV10-3 and J usage is TRBJ1-1, with 7 bases lining up with TRBD1. The germline V gene encodes CDR1 ENHRY and CDR2 SYGVKD. V shed 0 bases and J 1 base; nucleotides not matched to a gene: 5. This CDR3 has 16 residues. CDR3 nucleotide sequence: TGTGCCATCAGTGAGTCACCGACAGGGCCGAACACTGAAGCTTTCTTT. It yields the protein CAISESPTGPNTEAFF.

The table lists this clonotype with a few counts. The J gene is TRBJ2-7, the V gene TRBV5-1; 9 bases agree with TRBD1. Germline V gene lookup returns CDR1 SGHRS and CDR2 YFSETQ. Losses at the gene ends were 4 bases for V and 12 bases for J; bases not matched to a gene: 14. The CDR3 is 14 residues long. CDR3 in amino acids: CASSHGTGTIWWYF. CDR3 DNA sequence: TGCGCCAGCAGCCACGGGACAGGGACGATTTGGTGGTACTTC.

V and J are TRBV6-6 and TRBJ2-3, with 7 nucleotides matching TRBD2. This CDR3 is 12 amino acids long. Per germline, CDR1 MNHNY and CDR2 SVGAGI (reference sequence). V lost 8 bases, J lost 3 bases, and 2 bases stayed unmatched. In nucleotides, the CDR3 is TGTGCCAGCGTCGGGGGGACAGATACGCAGTATTTT. Its protein product is CASVGGTDTQYF.

This rearrangement joins TRBV4-2 to TRBJ2-3; TRBD2 matches 7 bases. Germline V gene data show CDR1 as LGHNA and CDR2 as YNFKEQ. The CDR3 is 16 amino acids. Trimming cost V 4 bases and J 0 bases; bases outside gene matches: 7. The CDR3 region is CASSPLAGASTDTQYF. CDR3 in DNA: TGTGCCAGCAGCCCTCTGGCGGGAGCTAGCACAGATACGCAGTATTTT.

This clonotype was picked up a small number of times. V and J are TRBV29-1 and TRBJ2-5; a possible D gene is TRBD1 (5 bases). The CDR3 contains 13 residues. The ends were cut back, 3 bases at V and 3 bases at J, with 11 bases in the middle. Per the germline V gene, CDR1 is SQVTM and CDR2 is ANQGSEA. CDR3 nucleotides: TGCAGCGTTGACGGTGCAGGGAAAGAGACCCAGTACTTC. Translation: CSVDGAGKETQYF.

This clonotype was counted many times. The J gene is TRBJ2-7, the V gene TRBV3-1, with D perhaps TRBD1 or TRBD2 (5 bases each). Trimming removed 2 bases at V and 7 bases at J, with 18 bases between. Per germline, CDR1 LGHDT and CDR2 YNNKEL (reference sequence). The CDR3 length is 15 residues. The CDR3 is CASSQNRDPLLEQYF. CDR3 in DNA: TGTGCCAGCAGCCAAAACCGGGACCCTCTATTGGAGCAGTACTTC.

This clonotype has a count of ten or more. The V and J genes are TRBV5-1 and TRBJ1-1; 7 positions match TRBD1. V dropped 3 bases and J dropped 2; count of bases not matched to a gene: 1. The CDR3 loop spans 13 amino acids. The germline V gene has CDR1 SGHRS and CDR2 YFSETQ. Here the CDR3 reads CASSWDSNTEAFF. The CDR3 bases are TGCGCCAGCAGCTGGGACAGCAACACTGAAGCTTTCTTT.

This clonotype has a count of ten or more. The chain links TRBV11-2 to TRBJ2-1; no definite D call. CDR1 SGHAT and CDR2 FQNNGV come from the germline V gene. The CDR3 extends over 16 amino acids. Trimming stripped 3 bases from V and 4 bases from J, with 16 bases between. The CDR3 DNA reads as TGTGCCAGCAGCTTTTCTCTAGTTCCCTCATACAATGAGCAGTTCTTC. Translation gives CASSFSLVPSYNEQFF.

The rearrangement links TRBV3-1 to TRBJ1-1, with D maybe TRBD1 (5 bases). The CDR3 consists of 13 residues. The V gene's germline CDR1 is LGHDT and CDR2 YNNKEL (reference sequence). V was trimmed by 5 bases and J by 4 bases, leaving 11 bases between them. The CDR3 here is CASSSQGVTEAFF. Here the CDR3 DNA reads TGTGCCAGCAGCTCCCAGGGAGTCACTGAAGCTTTCTTT.

The chain joins TRBV4-2 to TRBJ2-5; 7 nucleotides match TRBD1. V dropped 0 bases and J dropped 7; count of bases not matched to a gene: 8. The CDR3 length is 15 residues. The germline V gene has CDR1 LGHNA and CDR2 YNFKEQ. The CDR3 protein is CASSQEIAPGGTQYF. The CDR3 DNA is TGTGCCAGCAGCCAAGAAATAGCCCCAGGGGGGACCCAGTACTTC.

This chain links TRBV20-1 with TRBJ1-2; D is unclear. Between the trimmed V and J ends, which lost 4 bases and 0 bases, there was a span of 12 bases. The CDR3 contains 14 residues. Germline loops: CDR1 DFQATT, CDR2 SNEGSKA (reference sequence). CDR3 sequence: CSANILNSNYGYTF. The DNA of the CDR3 is TGCAGTGCTAATATTCTGAATTCTAACTATGGCTACACCTTC.

This clonotype was observed a handful of times. The V and J genes are TRBV11-2 and TRBJ2-7; tentative D call: TRBD1 (7 bases). CDR3 length equals 14 residues. Looked up from germline, CDR1 is SGHAT and CDR2 is FQNNGV. With 4 bases removed from V and 4 bases from J, the gap between germline ends came to 14 bases. The CDR3 is CASSYGGTAYEQYF. The CDR3 DNA reads TGTGCCAGCAGCTACGGCGGGACAGCTTACGAGCAGTACTTC.

This clonotype was counted ten times or more. The chain is built from TRBV29-1 and TRBJ2-1, with TRBD2 as a possible D gene (6 bases). Germline assignment: CDR1 SQVTM and CDR2 ANQGSEA. The CDR3 contains 14 residues. V gave up 6 bases and J gave up 5 bases, with 17 bases separating them. The CDR3 loop reads CSVHRGDGHNEQFF. The DNA of the CDR3 is TGCAGCGTCCATCGCGGGGACGGCCACAATGAGCAGTTCTTC.

This clonotype was counted only a few times. This CDR3 reads CASSGRGGGDGYTF. The CDR3 bases are TGTGCCAGCAGCGGCCGGGGAGGGGGCGATGGCTACACCTTC. The chain combines TRBV9 with TRBJ1-2; TRBD1 agrees at 7 bases. CDR3 length: 14 residues. Unmatched junction bases numbered 8, after V lost 3 bases and J lost 6 bases. CDR1 SGDLS and CDR2 YYNGEE come from the germline V gene.

This clonotype was found a few times. This chain links TRBV10-3 with TRBJ2-3; the match to TRBD1 covers 9 bases. Germline loops: CDR1 ENHRY, CDR2 SYGVKD. The ends lost 4 bases at V and 4 bases at J; junction bases unmatched: 9. This CDR3 comprises 16 residues. The CDR3 DNA reads as TGTGCCATCAGTGCGTCAACAGGGGGCCGGGCAGATACGCAGTATTTT. Translating gives CAISASTGGRADTQYF.

In its sample, this clonotype was seen a few times. The rearrangement joins TRBV6-6 to TRBJ1-2, with D unclear. The CDR3 runs to 15 residues. The germline V gene has CDR1 MNHNY and CDR2 SVGAGI (reference sequence). V lost 5 bases and J lost 1, with 14 bases in between. CDR3 residues: CASSATQEFNYGYTF. CDR3 bases: TGTGCCAGCAGTGCGACTCAGGAGTTTAACTATGGCTACACCTTC.

J is TRBJ2-1 and V is TRBV11-1; 9 bases align to TRBD2. The CDR3 length is 16 residues. J gave up 8 bases and V 0 bases, and 8 bases lay outside the gene matches. Germline CDR1 reads SGHAT; CDR2 reads FQDESV (reference sequence). The CDR3 DNA is TGTGCCAGCAGCTTAGCGGGGCTAGCGGGAAGGTATGAGCAGTTCTTC. It codes for CASSLAGLAGRYEQFF.

The genes are TRBV25-1 and TRBJ2-7, with 8 bases fitting TRBD1. The CDR3 totals 15 residues. Germline trimming cut 2 bases from V and 1 base from J; bases unmatched to any gene: 4. Germline V gives CDR1 MGHDK, CDR2 SYGVNS. This chain's CDR3 is CASSEPTGGSYEQYF. CDR3 in DNA: TGTGCCAGCAGTGAACCCACAGGGGGGTCCTACGAGCAGTACTTC.

The gene calls are TRBV6-5 and TRBJ2-5, with D perhaps matching TRBD2 (5 bases). The CDR3 length is 15 residues. Deletions cut 1 base from V and 4 bases from J, with 13 bases between. Germline lookup yields CDR1 MNHEY and CDR2 SVGAGI. CDR3 coding DNA: TGTGCCAGCAGTTACTTGGGCGGGTCCGGAGAGACCCAGTACTTC. Its translation: CASSYLGGSGETQYF.

This clonotype was counted a few times. The rearrangement links TRBV12-3 or TRBV12-4 to TRBJ2-7; D gene unclear. The CDR3 runs to 13 residues. With 5 bases removed from V and 3 bases from J, the gap between germline ends came to 11 bases. The CDR3 spells CASSPQSRYEQYF. The CDR3 DNA reads as TGTGCCAGCAGTCCTCAATCCCGCTACGAGCAGTACTTC.